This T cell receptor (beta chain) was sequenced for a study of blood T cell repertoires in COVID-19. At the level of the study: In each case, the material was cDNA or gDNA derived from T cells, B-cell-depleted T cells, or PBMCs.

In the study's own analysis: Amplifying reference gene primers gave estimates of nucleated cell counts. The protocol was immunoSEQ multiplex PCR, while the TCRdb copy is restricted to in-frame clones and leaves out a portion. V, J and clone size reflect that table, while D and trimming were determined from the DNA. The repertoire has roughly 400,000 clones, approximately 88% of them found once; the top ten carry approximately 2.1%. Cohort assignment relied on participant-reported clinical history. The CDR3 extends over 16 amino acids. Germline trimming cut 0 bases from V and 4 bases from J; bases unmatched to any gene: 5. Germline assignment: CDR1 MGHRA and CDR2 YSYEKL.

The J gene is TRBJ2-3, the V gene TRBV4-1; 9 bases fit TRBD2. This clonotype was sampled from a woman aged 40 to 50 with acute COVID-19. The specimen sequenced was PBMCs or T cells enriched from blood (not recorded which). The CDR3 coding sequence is TGCGCCAGCAGCCAAGAGGGGCGGGGGGGTCCAGATACGCAGTATTTT. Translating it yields CASSQEGRGGPDTQYF.